This record covers a single T cell receptor (beta chain). The data stem from a study of shared clonotypes between healthy human individuals. V lost 2 bases, J lost 7 bases, and 16 bases lay in between. This CDR3 has 14 residues. Germline V lookup: CDR1 SGHRS, CDR2 YFSETQ. The method was immunoSEQ multiplex PCR; TCRdb's version includes in-frame clones alone and lacks a portion of them. The data hold over 1.5 million clones, with nearly 99% observed a single time. The chain uses TRBV5-1 and TRBJ2-7; D not resolved. The sequence came from a man aged 25-40 years in good health. The sequenced sample was naive CD4+ T cells sorted from blood. Subset given: CD45RA+ positively selected. Here the CDR3 reads CASSLTTFAEEQYF. DNA of the CDR3: TGCGCCAGCAGCTTAACTACTTTCGCGGAAGAGCAGTACTTC.